These 3 T cell receptor beta chains were sequenced from one sample in a study of post-analysis software for immune sequencing data (dated by TCRdb to the mid-2010s). General study outcomes and caveats: A few TRBV segments, including TRBV5-6, TRBV5-1 and TRBV20-1, were significantly more frequent in patients than controls.

These receptors lack a known antigen. Libraries were made using PCR. Sequencing instrument: Illumina HiSeq 2500. To reduce PCR and sequencing biases, unique molecular identifiers were built into the TCR beta cDNA libraries. TCRdb reanalyzed the raw reads on its own, using fastp at Q25 for trimming and MiXCR for clone calling, and kept in-frame beta chains. Every entry covers one CDR3 protein and lists the most common genes and DNA from its rows. The sample data list almost 700,000 distinct CDR3 sequences, and 59% of these were observed just once. Approximately 10% of the sample goes to the ten largest clones. The sequenced sample was blood. These receptor sequences come from a girl aged 2-9 years with multiple sclerosis.

V and J are TRBV7-9 and TRBJ2-7, with D unresolved. Trimming took 2 bases from V and 3 from J, leaving 14 bases between them. Germline CDR1 and CDR2: SEHNR and FQNEAQ (reference sequence). The CDR3 has 15 residues. Written as DNA, the CDR3 is TGTGCCAGCAGCTTAAGGGCAAGCGACCTCTACGAGCAGTACTTC. It yields the protein CASSLRASDLYEQYF. The full variable domain, in which reference TRBV7-9 and TRBJ2-7 provide the parts outside the CDR3, is DTGVSQNPRHKITKRGQNVTFRCDPISEHNRLYWYRQTLGQGPEFLTYFQNEAQLEKSRLLSDRFSAERPKGSFSTLEIQRTEQGDSAMYLCASSLRASDLYEQYFGPGTRLTVT.

In DNA, the CDR3 is TGTGCCAGCAGTTCTACCGGGACACTCTTCTACGAGCAGTACTTC. Translation: CASSSTGTLFYEQYF. V is TRBV6-2 or TRBV6-3 and J is TRBJ2-7; D perhaps matches TRBD1 (6 bases). Per germline, CDR1 MNHEY and CDR2 SVGEGT. The CDR3 is made up of 15 amino acids. V was pared by 4 bases and J by 3 bases, with 16 bases between.

A few counts support this clonotype. This chain connects TRBV11-2 to TRBJ2-3; D gene unclear. The CDR3 extends over 14 amino acids. In germline, CDR1 is SGHAT, CDR2 FQNNGV. Trimming left V 1 base short and J 2 bases short, with 7 bases between. CDR3 coding DNA: TGTGCCAGCAGCTTAGGTGAGGACACAGATACGCAGTATTTT. It is translated as CASSLGEDTDTQYF. The full variable domain, in which reference TRBV11-2 and TRBJ2-3 provide the parts outside the CDR3, is EAGVAQSPRYKIIEKRQSVAFWCNPISGHATLYWYQQILGQGPKLLIQFQNNGVVDDSQLPKDRFSAERLKGVDSTLKIQPAKLEDSAVYLCASSLGEDTDTQYFGPGTRLTVL.